This T cell receptor beta chain was sequenced during a study of blood T cell repertoires in COVID-19. A remark on this clone: One junction end does not reproduce the germline sequence, and a read error may be involved.

Clones were sequenced by immunoSEQ multiplex PCR, and TCRdb holds only the in-frame ones, with some missing. The data hold roughly 290,000 clones, with about 85% observed a single time. The germline V gene encodes CDR1 MDHEN and CDR2 SYDVKM. There are 13 residues in the CDR3. This TCR was sampled from a human donor with COVID-19, enrolled during active disease. The donor label of this sample is uncertain. The specimen sequenced was peripheral blood. The V gene is TRBV28, the J gene TRBJ1-1, with no clear D. The CDR3 loop is CASGLRVNTEAFF. In DNA form, the CDR3 reads TGTGCCAGCGGTTTGCGGGTGAACACTGAAGCTTTCTTT.